These 20 T cell receptor beta chains originate from one sample sequenced in a study of blood T cell repertoires in COVID-19. Clones were sequenced by immunoSEQ multiplex PCR, and TCRdb holds only the in-frame ones, with some missing. The data show 45,000 or so clones, about 80% seen once. Material for sequencing was peripheral blood. These receptors were collected from a human donor in a cohort sampled during active COVID-19.

The chain uses TRBV10-3 and TRBJ2-1; TRBD2 matches at 8 bases. CDR3 size: 14 residues. Unmatched junction bases numbered 4, after V lost 8 bases and J lost 1 base. The germline CDR1 and CDR2 sequences are ENHRY and SYGVKD. CDR3 bases: TGTGCCATCTCGGCGGGGGGATCCTACAATGAGCAGTTCTTC. As protein: CAISAGGSYNEQFF.

The chain uses TRBV6-6 and TRBJ1-5; 7 positions match TRBD1. This CDR3 contains 14 residues. CDR1 and CDR2 from the germline V gene are MNHNY and SVGAGI (reference sequence). The ends lost 6 bases at V and 7 bases at J; junction bases unmatched: 9. The CDR3 coding sequence is TGTGCCAGCAGAGATACAGGGGTGCCCCAGCCCCAGCATTTT. It encodes CASRDTGVPQPQHF.

The J gene is TRBJ2-1, the V gene TRBV9; 9 bases fit TRBD2. CDR1 and CDR2 from the germline V gene are SGDLS and YYNGEE. CDR3 length equals 15 residues. The V segment lost 0 bases and the J segment 2 bases; nucleotides outside the gene matches: 0. The CDR3 region has the DNA TGTGCCAGCAGCGTAGCTAGCGGGGCCTACAATGAGCAGTTCTTC. It translates to CASSVASGAYNEQFF.

This chain uses TRBV4-1 with TRBJ2-7, with a tentative D call TRBD1 (5 bases). CDR3 length equals 14 residues. The germline CDR1 and CDR2 sequences are MGHRA and YSYEKL. The V and J ends lost 0 bases and 4 bases respectively, with 10 bases between them. The CDR3 sequence is CASSQDVTGYEQYF. In DNA form, the CDR3 reads TGCGCCAGCAGCCAAGATGTAACAGGTTACGAGCAGTACTTC.

The rearrangement joins TRBV6-5 to TRBJ1-1, with TRBD1 as a possible D gene (5 bases). Between the trimmed V and J ends, which lost 0 bases and 0 bases, there was a span of 11 bases. This CDR3 region has 16 residues. Per the germline V gene, CDR1 is MNHEY and CDR2 is SVGAGI. For the CDR3, the DNA is TGTGCCAGCAGTTACTCGAGGACACCTATGAACACTGAAGCTTTCTTT. Its translation is CASSYSRTPMNTEAFF.

The rearrangement joins TRBV5-1 to TRBJ2-3, with TRBD1 identical over 7 bases. The CDR3 is 14 amino acids. V was clipped by 4 bases and J by 2 bases; unmatched bases: 4. Germline V gene data show CDR1 as SGHRS and CDR2 as YFSETQ. The CDR3 region has the DNA TGCGCCAGCAGCGAAGGACAGGTCACAGATACGCAGTATTTT. Encoded protein: CASSEGQVTDTQYF.

In its sample, this clone was seen a few times. V usage is TRBV30 and J usage is TRBJ2-3; perhaps TRBD2 as D (6 bases). The germline V gene has CDR1 GTSNPN and CDR2 SVGIG (reference sequence). CDR3 length: 12 residues. Trimming removed 4 bases from V and 9 bases from J, with 14 bases in between. The CDR3 DNA reads TGTGCCTGGAATACGGGACTCCGGACGCAGTATTTT. Its protein product is CAWNTGLRTQYF. Supplemented by reference TRBV30 and TRBJ2-3, the full variable domain reads SQTIHQWPATLVQPVGSPLSLECTVEGTSNPNLYWYRQAAGRGLQLLFYSVGIGQISSEVPQNLSASRPQDRQFILSSKKLLLSDSGFYLCAWNTGLRTQYFGPGTRLTVL.

This chain connects TRBV19 to TRBJ1-2; no clear D gene. V was cut by 4 bases and J by 4 bases, with 16 bases left in between. The CDR3 runs to 15 residues. Germline CDR1 and CDR2: LNHDA and SQIVND (reference sequence). In DNA form, the CDR3 reads TGTGCCAGTAGTAAAATTTCCGAGGGCCCCTATGGCTACACCTTC. This encodes CASSKISEGPYGYTF.

The rearrangement joins TRBV28 to TRBJ1-2; 8 positions agree with TRBD1. Germline V gives CDR1 MDHEN, CDR2 SYDVKM. The CDR3 loop spans 14 amino acids. The J segment lost 6 bases and the V segment lost 6 bases, leaving 9 bases of the junction unmatched. The CDR3 is CASRFRTGKDGYTF. The CDR3 nucleotides read TGTGCCAGCAGATTCCGGACAGGGAAGGATGGCTACACCTTC.

The chain carries TRBV11-2 and TRBJ2-5, with 8 bases aligning to TRBD2. Germline assignment: CDR1 SGHAT and CDR2 FQNNGV. This CDR3 comprises 16 residues. The trim removed 1 base at V and 5 bases at J, leaving 9 bases unmatched. CDR3: CASSLGDGGGYETQYF. DNA of the CDR3: TGTGCCAGCAGCTTAGGGGACGGGGGGGGCTACGAGACCCAGTACTTC.

The V and J genes are TRBV6-5 and TRBJ1-2; 9 bases align to TRBD1. The germline V gene has CDR1 MNHEY and CDR2 SVGAGI. This CDR3 region has 14 residues. The J segment lost 8 bases and the V segment lost 10 bases, leaving 14 bases of the junction unmatched. Written as DNA, the CDR3 is TGTGCCATAGACAGGGGGGTTGGTCTATGGGGCTACACCTTC. As protein: CAIDRGVGLWGYTF.

The genes are TRBV7-6 and TRBJ2-5; D call uncertain. Germline CDR1 SGHVS, CDR2 FNYEAQ. The CDR3 runs to 15 residues. V lost 0 bases to trimming and J lost 2 bases, with 10 bases between them. The CDR3 DNA sequence: TGTGCCAGCAGCTTAGCGCTGGCGGATCAAGAGACCCAGTACTTC. It specifies CASSLALADQETQYF. Full variable domain (remainder filled in from reference TRBV7-6 and TRBJ2-5): GAGVSQSPRYKVTKRGQDVALRCDPISGHVSLYWYRQALGQGPEFLTYFNYEAQQDKSGLPNDRFSAERPEGSISTLTIQRTEQRDSAMYRCASSLALADQETQYFGPGTRLLVL.

This clone was recorded at least ten times. This sequence joins TRBV2 and TRBJ2-1, with D possibly TRBD2 on 6 matching bases. V gave up 7 bases and J gave up 1 base, with 14 bases separating them. Germline CDR1 and CDR2: SNHLY and FYNNEI. The CDR3 has 15 amino acids. The CDR3 DNA reads TGTGCCAGCACCCCGGGGGATCCTTCCTACAATGAGCAGTTCTTC. It translates to CASTPGDPSYNEQFF.

This clone was seen a few times. This chain links TRBV27 with TRBJ2-5, with D perhaps matching TRBD2 (7 bases). In germline, CDR1 is MNHEY, CDR2 SMNVEV (reference sequence). The CDR3 spans 16 residues. Trimming pared 4 bases from V and 4 bases from J, leaving 19 bases between. The CDR3 region is CASSSRLGGPRETQYF. The CDR3 coding sequence is TGTGCCAGCAGTTCGCGCTTGGGGGGGCCCCGAGAGACCCAGTACTTC.

The rearrangement links TRBV19 to TRBJ2-2; possibly TRBD2 for D (5 bases). CDR3 length equals 15 residues. V lost 3 bases, J lost 9 bases, and 17 bases lay in between. Germline V gene data show CDR1 as LNHDA and CDR2 as SQIVND (reference sequence). CDR3 nucleotides: TGTGCCAGTAGTATGGCCCGCGGAGGCGGCAGGGAGCTGTTTTTT. Translation gives CASSMARGGGRELFF.

The V and J genes are TRBV4-2 and TRBJ2-1; TRBD2 agrees at 14 bases. Trimming at V came to 4 bases and at J to 9 bases, leaving 5 bases not matched to a gene. Germline CDR1 and CDR2: LGHNA and YNFKEQ. The CDR3 is 15 residues long. The CDR3 DNA reads as TGTGCCAGCAGCCCGACTAGCGGGGGGGCCGGTGAGCAGTTCTTC. Amino acids: CASSPTSGGAGEQFF.

CDR3 protein: CASSLWKGIETQYF. The CDR3 DNA reads TGTGCCAGCAGCTTATGGAAGGGGATAGAGACCCAGTACTTC. The chain is built from TRBV11-2 and TRBJ2-5; tentative D call: TRBD1 (5 bases). CDR3 size: 14 residues. Looked up from germline, CDR1 is SGHAT and CDR2 is FQNNGV. V was clipped by 2 bases and J by 4 bases, with 11 bases between them.

This clone was seen just once. V gene TRBV18 combines with J gene TRBJ1-2; D might be TRBD1 (6 bases). The CDR3 extends over 14 amino acids. The germline V and J ends were trimmed by 3 bases and 7 bases, with 15 bases remaining between them. Germline CDR1 is KGHSH and CDR2 is LQKENI. CDR3 sequence (DNA): TGTGCCAGCTCACCCGAACTACAGGGTGGTGGCTACACCTTC. Its protein product is CASSPELQGGGYTF.

V usage is TRBV19 and J usage is TRBJ2-3, with D perhaps matching TRBD2 (5 bases). The CDR3 consists of 14 residues. Trimming left V 4 bases short and J 4 bases short, with 12 bases between. Germline-derived CDR1 and CDR2 are LNHDA and SQIVND (reference sequence). CDR3 bases: TGTGCCAGTAGTAACACCGGGATTTCAGATACGCAGTATTTT. This codes for CASSNTGISDTQYF.

The rearrangement uses TRBV5-1 and TRBJ2-5; 7 bases fit TRBD1. The CDR3 totals 14 residues. J lost 2 bases, V lost 3 bases, and 4 bases had no gene match. CDR1 is SGHRS, CDR2 YFSETQ, per germline. The CDR3 here is CASSSGQLQETQYF. The CDR3 coding sequence is TGCGCCAGCAGCTCGGGACAGTTGCAAGAGACCCAGTACTTC.